The clone carrying this T cell receptor (beta chain) was found many times. This specimen belongs to a study of regulatory T cells in long-lasting Graves disease. Time point defined: newly diagnosed GD, antithyroid drugs for less than 3 months. Preparation of the TCR library used RNA extracted from PBMCs. Deletions cut 0 bases from V and 0 bases from J, with 3 bases between. Per germline, CDR1 GTSNPN and CDR2 SVGIG (reference sequence). The CDR3 sequence is 13 residues long. Arm-PCR with iRepertoire HTBI primers amplified the CDR3 regions for these TCR beta libraries. TCRdb redid the calling of the multiplex PCR reads with MiXCR, one entry per CDR3 protein. This table holds about 220,000 distinct CDR3 sequences, approximately 18% found once. The sample also formed part of further work on T cells in Graves' hyperthyroidism and ophthalmopathy.

The chain is built from TRBV30 and TRBJ1-3; D unresolved. The sequence came from a woman younger than 45 with Graves disease. This material consisted of peripheral blood mononuclear cells (PBMCs), taken at new diagnosis, from a patient treated with antithyroid drugs. This CDR3 reads CAWSVGSGNTIYF. The CDR3 DNA sequence: TGTGCCTGGAGTGTAGGCTCTGGAAACACCATATATTTT.